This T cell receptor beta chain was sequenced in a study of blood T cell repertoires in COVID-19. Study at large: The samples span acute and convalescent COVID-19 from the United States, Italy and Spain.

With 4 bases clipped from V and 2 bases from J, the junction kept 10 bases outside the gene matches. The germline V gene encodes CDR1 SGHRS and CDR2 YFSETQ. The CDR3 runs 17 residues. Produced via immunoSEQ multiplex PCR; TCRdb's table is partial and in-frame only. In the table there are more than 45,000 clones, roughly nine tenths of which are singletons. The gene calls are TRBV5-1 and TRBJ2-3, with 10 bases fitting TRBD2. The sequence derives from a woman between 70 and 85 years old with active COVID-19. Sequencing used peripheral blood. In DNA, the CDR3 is TGCGCCAGCAGCCTTTATGTAAGCGGGAGGGCCACAGATACGCAGTATTTT. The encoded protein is CASSLYVSGRATDTQYF. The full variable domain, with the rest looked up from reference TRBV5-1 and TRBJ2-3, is KAGVTQTPRYLIKTRGQQVTLSCSPISGHRSVSWYQQTPGQGLQFLFEYFSETQRNKGNFPGRFSGRQFSNSRSEMNVSTLELGDSALYLCASSLYVSGRATDTQYFGPGTRLTVL.